This TCR beta chain was profiled in a study of shared clonotypes between healthy human individuals (dated by TCRdb to about 2020). General notes on the study: Three men and a couple of women, aged 18 to 49 years, made up the cohort. For each donor, CD4 naive and CD4 memory were each run on three plates, CD8 naive on two plates, and CD8 memory on one plate. Per donor, leukapheresis produced somewhere between about 0.9 and 9.5 billion PBMCs. The study deeply sequenced blood TCR repertoires of about 5 healthy adults to estimate repertoire size and the extent of clonotype sharing between individuals. Libraries were prepared and TCR repertoires were sequenced by different laboratories using diverse techniques, in order to increase sequencing depth and limit assay-specific biases. Results and caveats for the whole study, not just this receptor: Sampling was limited to blood, and TCR repertoires in tissue likely differ from TCR repertoires in blood. Naive subsets generally had larger estimated clonotype richness than memory subsets. Compared with non-shared clonotypes, the clonotypes found in all four sorted-subset donors had higher generation probabilities. Incomplete sequencing was indicated by rarefaction of sorted-subset datasets, despite the large sequencing depth. The small number of donors limited the genetic and exposure-history diversity represented. Across a few donors, around 5% of naive CD4, over 3% of naive CD8, under 2.5% of memory CD4, and around 0.4% of memory CD8 clonotypes were shared. Pairwise subsampling led to the expectation that sequencing depth would affect the degree of clonotype sharing among donors.

Using the deep immunoSEQ assay, multiplex PCR amplified TCR CDR3 regions from genomic DNA. Extracted genomic DNA from each cell subset was distributed evenly across all wells of several immunoSEQ 96-well plates, and each plate was treated as a replicate. For sorted subsets, about 210 ng of genomic DNA, equivalent to 25,000 to 35,000 T cell genomes, went into each replicate PCR. Purified libraries were measured with a Qubit 3.0 fluorometer, size-checked on a Bioanalyzer 2100, and measured again with the KAPA Library Quantification kit. Every immunoSEQ 96-well plate was sequenced on a dedicated single-read 150-cycle Illumina NextSeq 550 flow cell. Processing in the source paper ran as follows. Because the immunoSEQ output included only junctional sequences and no quality scores, the filtering could not be the same as the filtering used for full-length reads. To assign V/J genes and CDR3, sequences were annotated using PyIR, a Python wrapper for IgBLAST v1.9, with IMGT germline references. Reads were filtered out if the reads had weak V/J assignments (E-value above 1e-6), no CDR3, stop codons, out-of-frame junctions, or ambiguous translated residues. A V3J clonotype was defined by an identical inferred V gene, J gene, and CDR3 amino acid sequence. Percentage overlap between repertoires was computed as shared unique clonotypes divided by the size of the smaller repertoire. Richness of each repertoire was evaluated using RTK rarefaction, the Chao1 estimator, and Recon v2.1 estimates of unobserved clonotypes. Generation probabilities were computed with OLGA for all TCRbeta clonotypes obtained by the gDNA method from four donors. The clones in this table, taken by TCRdb from immuneACCESS, are in-frame only. Not every clone is retained; where verified, under half of the shortfall comes from an unresolved V gene, and the cause of the rest is unknown. D and trimming were read from the DNA, whereas the V and J calls and clone size are those reported in that table. The sample contains under 600,000 clones, roughly 98% of them found a single time. The top ten hold approximately 0.33% of the sample.

Spanning cysteine to phenylalanine, the CDR3 consists of 14 amino acids. Left in the record is the CDR3 DNA by itself, 42 bases read in frame from the first base. The V end loses 2 bases and the J end loses 1 base, and a stretch of 8 bases separates them. From the germline V gene (reference sequence), CDR1 is MNHEY and CDR2 is SMNVEV. CD8 naive samples consisted of CD45RO-negative cells that were positively selected for CCR7, yielding a CD45RA+CCR7+ population without TemRA cells. The donors were healthy, HIV-negative adults who had no recently reported acute infections or vaccinations. All donors were Caucasian adults living in Nashville, Tennessee, USA. After blood collection by leukapheresis, PBMCs were isolated using Ficoll-Histopaque density gradient centrifugation and then cryopreserved in the vapor phase of liquid nitrogen. Purity and quantity of every magnetically sorted T cell population were checked by analytical flow cytometry. Genomic DNA was isolated from each sorted fraction and quantified by UV absorbance on a Nanodrop 2000c.

To note about this clone: Its antigen specificity is not known. No base quality information exists; no much larger clone differs at one position.

This receptor was obtained from a man aged 25 to 40 in good health. The sequencing input was naive CD8+ T cells sorted from blood. Interpreted using the paper, the cell subset or site label stands for: CD45RA+CCR7+. The chain employs TRBV27 and TRBJ1-1; the D gene is perhaps TRBD1, on 6 matching bases. In nucleotides, the sequence is TGTGCCAGCAGTTTAACAGGGTGGAACACTGAAGCTTTCTTT. Translation gives CASSLTGWNTEAFF.